The entry that follows covers one T cell receptor beta chain sequence. It was considered stable Graves' hyperthyroidism when ophthalmopathy did not progress within 18 months. The hyperthyroidism patients had all been newly diagnosed, and their disease duration was under 2 months. Their ages ranged from 18 to 65 years. From RNA transcripts, TCR beta CDR3 regions were amplified. During a first-round RT-PCR of the TCR CDR3, the HTBI primer set was used. TCRdb analysed the multiplex PCR reads with MiXCR anew, one entry per CDR3 protein. The sample comprises approximately 500,000 distinct CDR3 sequences, 35% to 55% of which are singletons, and more than 7.5% rests with the top ten. The data derive from a study of T cells in Graves' hyperthyroidism and ophthalmopathy. The CDR3 consists of 16 residues. Germline CDR1 is LNHNV and CDR2 is YYDKDF (reference sequence). Trimming left V 0 bases short and J 8 bases short, with 19 bases between.

The sequence was collected from a woman under 30 with Graves' hyperthyroidism. The sequencing input was peripheral blood or thyroid tissue (not recorded which). The chain couples TRBV15 to TRBJ1-2, with D possibly matching TRBD1 (6 bases). For the CDR3, the DNA is TGTGCCACCAGCAGAGATCCGACCGGGGGCGCGGGCGGCTACACCTTC. It translates to CATSRDPTGGAGGYTF.